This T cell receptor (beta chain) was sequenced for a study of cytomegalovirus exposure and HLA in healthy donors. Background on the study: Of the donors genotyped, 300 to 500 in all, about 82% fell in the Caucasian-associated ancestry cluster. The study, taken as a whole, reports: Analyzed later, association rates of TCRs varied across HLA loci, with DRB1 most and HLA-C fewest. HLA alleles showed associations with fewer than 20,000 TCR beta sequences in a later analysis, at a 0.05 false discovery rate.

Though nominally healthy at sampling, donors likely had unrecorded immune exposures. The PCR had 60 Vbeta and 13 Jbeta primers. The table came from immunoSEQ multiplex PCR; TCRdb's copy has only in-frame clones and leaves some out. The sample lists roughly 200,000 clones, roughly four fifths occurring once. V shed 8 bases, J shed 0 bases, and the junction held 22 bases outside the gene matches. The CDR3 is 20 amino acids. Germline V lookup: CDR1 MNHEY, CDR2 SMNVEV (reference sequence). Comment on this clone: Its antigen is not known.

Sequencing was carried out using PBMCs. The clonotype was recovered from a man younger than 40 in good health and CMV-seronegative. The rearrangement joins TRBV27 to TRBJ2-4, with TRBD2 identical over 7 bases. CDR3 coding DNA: TGTGCCAGCGCTCCCATTCCTGGACTAGACGGCGAGAAAGCCAAAAACATTCAGTACTTC. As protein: CASAPIPGLDGEKAKNIQYF.